A selection of T cell receptor beta chains follows, all from one sample in a study of T-cell memory formation after mild COVID-19. One entry per CDR3 protein, called by TCRdb with MiXCR from the 5' RACE reads. The sample records about 240,000 distinct CDR3 sequences, approximately 9% being singletons. Sequenced sample: PBMCs or a T cell subset sorted from them (not recorded which). These receptors all stem from a man aged 18 to 30 who had mild COVID-19 (a few samples of this study predate the infection). Cell type and time point are not known. Both conserved end residues are part of each CDR3. D genes are given only for firm matches. Size is omitted from some rows. Given values are once, few, many or a class for expanded clones.

V gene	J gene	D gene	clone size	CDR3 protein	CDR3 DNA
TRBV3-1	TRBJ2-7	TRBD2	NA	CASSQASGGPYEQYF	TGTGCCAGCAGCCAAGCTAGCGGGGGACCCTACGAGCAGTACTTC
TRBV4-2	TRBJ1-2	NA	NA	CASSRGRPNYGYTF	TGTGCCAGCAGCCGAGGCCGTCCTAACTATGGCTACACCTTC
TRBV7-9	TRBJ2-5	NA	NA	CASSFSSYQETQYF	TGTGCCAGCAGCTTTTCCTCGTACCAAGAGACCCAGTACTTC
TRBV5-1	TRBJ2-3	TRBD2	few	CASSLGLASDTQYF	TGCGCCAGCAGCTTGGGACTAGCATCAGATACGCAGTATTTT
TRBV5-1	TRBJ2-3	NA	many	CASSRQGGDTQYF	TGCGCCAGCAGCCGACAGGGAGGGGATACGCAGTATTTT
TRBV5-4	TRBJ2-1	NA	many	CASRRGASSYNEQFF	TGTGCCAGCAGGAGGGGGGCCAGTTCCTACAATGAGCAGTTCTTC
TRBV11-3	TRBJ2-3	TRBD2	few	CASSTGGPGGDTQYF	TGTGCCAGCTCCACGGGAGGGCCCGGAGGAGATACGCAGTATTTT
TRBV5-4	TRBJ2-7	NA	few	CASSRDRRSSYEQYF	TGTGCCAGCAGCCGAGACAGGAGGAGCTCCTACGAGCAGTACTTC
TRBV11-1	TRBJ2-7	TRBD1	many	CASRPGQGPYEQYF	TGTGCCAGCAGGCCCGGACAGGGACCTTACGAGCAGTACTTC
TRBV6-5	TRBJ2-5	TRBD2	few	CASSWTSGQETQYF	TGTGCCAGCAGTTGGACTAGCGGACAAGAGACCCAGTACTTC
TRBV7-3	TRBJ2-2	NA	NA	CASSSLGDSGYTGELFF	TGTGCCAGCAGCTCTTTGGGGGACAGCGGGTACACCGGGGAGCTGTTTTTT
TRBV7-9	TRBJ2-3	NA	few	CASSPPQGLTDTQYF	TGTGCCAGCAGCCCTCCTCAGGGTCTCACAGATACGCAGTATTTT
TRBV19	TRBJ2-1	NA	few	CASSIPGSSEQFF	TGTGCCAGTAGTATCCCGGGGTCTAGTGAGCAGTTCTTC
TRBV9	TRBJ1-2	NA	few	CASSVDQGRRGYTF	TGTGCCAGCAGCGTAGATCAGGGGAGACGAGGCTACACCTTC
TRBV12-3/TRBV12-4	TRBJ2-6	NA	many	CASRPRWGGASGANVLTF	TGTGCCAGCAGGCCGAGGTGGGGGGGGGCCTCTGGGGCCAACGTCCTGACTTTC